Following are 5 T cell receptor beta chains from one sample sequenced in a study of human T cells and chemical hapten exposure. Noted time point: patch test 1, 2 weeks after DPC sensitization. The treatment is: therapeutic diphenylcyclopropenone sensitization with weekly scalp DPC. MiXCR was run by TCRdb on the RACE reads, yielding one entry per CDR3 protein. The sample records about 340,000 distinct CDR3 sequences, 6% to 8.5% being singletons. Sample: whole blood, taken in connection with sensitization to the hapten diphenylcyclopropenone (DPC). Receptors were obtained from a woman between 18 and 30 years old with alopecia areata. Some clones in this sample may be carry-over from other donors' samples.

This clonotype was seen repeatedly, ten times or more. The chain couples TRBV2 to TRBJ2-3; D is tentatively TRBD1 or TRBD2 (6 bases each). Germline CDR1 reads SNHLY; CDR2 reads FYNNEI. The CDR3 extends over 16 amino acids. Deletions cut 4 bases from V and 0 bases from J, with 14 bases between. CDR3 nucleotide sequence: TGTGCCAGCAGTGCATCTGGGGGGCCAAGCACAGATACGCAGTATTTT. Its translation is CASSASGGPSTDTQYF.

The V call is TRBV7-2, the J call TRBJ1-6; perhaps TRBD1 as D (5 bases). The CDR3 has 15 amino acids. The V end was cut by 5 bases, the J end by 9 bases, with 17 bases between. Germline V gene data show CDR1 as SGHTA and CDR2 as FQGNSA. CDR3 in DNA: TGTGCCAGCAGCCCCAGAGGGACCCTCGGTTCACCCCTCCACTTT. This encodes CASSPRGTLGSPLHF.

This clonotype has more than one count but fewer than ten. The chain carries TRBV6-5 and TRBJ1-2, with 7 bases identical to TRBD1. After removal of 5 bases from V and 4 bases from J, the junction contained 13 bases not matched to a gene. The CDR3 has 16 residues. Germline V gives CDR1 MNHEY, CDR2 SVGAGI. CDR3 sequence (DNA): TGTGCCAGCAGTCTTACCCGGGACAGTCCCCTCTATGGCTACACCTTC. Translated, it gives CASSLTRDSPLYGYTF.

This clonotype was counted between two and nine times. The genes are TRBV6-2 or TRBV6-3 and TRBJ2-1; maybe TRBD2 (6 bases). In germline, CDR1 is MNHEY, CDR2 SVGEGT. V was cut by 2 bases and J by 7 bases, with 18 bases left in between. This CDR3 region has 16 residues. CDR3 bases: TGTGCCAGCAGTTACCTCAGGGCAGGCGGGGTAAATGAGCAGTTCTTC. This translates into CASSYLRAGGVNEQFF.

The table lists this clonotype with a few counts. The V and J genes are TRBV20-1 and TRBJ2-7; perhaps D is TRBD1 or TRBD2 (5 bases each). The germline CDR1 and CDR2 sequences are DFQATT and SNEGSKA (reference sequence). V shed 3 bases and J shed 4 bases, with 13 bases lying between them. The CDR3 has 13 amino acids. The CDR3 loop reads CSASGAAKYEQYF. Here the CDR3 DNA reads TGCAGTGCTAGCGGGGCAGCGAAGTACGAGCAGTACTTC.